This T cell receptor beta chain was captured in a study of blood T cell repertoires in COVID-19. Turning to the study itself: Researchers got acute and convalescent COVID-19 samples from the United States, Italy and Spain. PBMCs, B-cell-depleted T cells, or T cells were the source of the cDNA or gDNA that made up the material.

Trimming took 11 bases from V and 4 from J; bases not matched to a gene: 7. The CDR3 spans 12 residues. CDR1 is ENHRY, CDR2 SYGVKD, per germline. As handled by the study authors: From reference gene primer amplification, estimates of nucleated cell counts were derived. TCRdb's copy holds only in-frame clones and misses some; the assay was immunoSEQ multiplex PCR. The V and J calls and clone size are taken from that table; D and trimming were inferred from the DNA. In the table there are over 200,000 clones, roughly 86% of which are singletons. This chain joins TRBV10-3 and TRBJ1-2; 7 nucleotides line up with TRBD1. This TCR was recovered from a man aged 40-49 years who had recovered from COVID-19. Specimen: peripheral blood. The CDR3 DNA is TGTGCCGTGGAGGGGGACAGCTATGGCTACACCTTC. This sequence encodes CAVEGDSYGYTF.